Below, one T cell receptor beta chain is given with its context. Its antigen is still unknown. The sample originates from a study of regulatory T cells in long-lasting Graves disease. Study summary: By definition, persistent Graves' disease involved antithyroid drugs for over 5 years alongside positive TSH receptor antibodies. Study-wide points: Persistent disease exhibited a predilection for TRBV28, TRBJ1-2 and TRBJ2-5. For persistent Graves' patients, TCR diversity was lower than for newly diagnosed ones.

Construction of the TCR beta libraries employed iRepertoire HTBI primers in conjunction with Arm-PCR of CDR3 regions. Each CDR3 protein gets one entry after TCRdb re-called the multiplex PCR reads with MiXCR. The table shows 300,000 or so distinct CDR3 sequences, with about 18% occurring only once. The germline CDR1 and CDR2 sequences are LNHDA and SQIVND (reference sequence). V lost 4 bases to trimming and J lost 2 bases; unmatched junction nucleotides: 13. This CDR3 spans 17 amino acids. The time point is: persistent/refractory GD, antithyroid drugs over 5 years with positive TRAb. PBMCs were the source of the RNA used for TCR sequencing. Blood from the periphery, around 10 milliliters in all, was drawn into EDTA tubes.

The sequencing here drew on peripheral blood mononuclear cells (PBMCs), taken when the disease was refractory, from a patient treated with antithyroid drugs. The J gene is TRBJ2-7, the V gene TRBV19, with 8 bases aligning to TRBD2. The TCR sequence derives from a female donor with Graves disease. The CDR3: CASSKDNSGSTPYEQYF. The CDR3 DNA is TGTGCCAGTAGTAAGGATAACAGCGGGAGTACCCCCTACGAGCAGTACTTC.